Listed below are T cell receptor beta chains from one sample, sequenced in a study of PD-1 blockade in classical Hodgkin lymphoma. Sequencing used immunoSEQ multiplex PCR; TCRdb keeps in-frame clones, though not all of them. The sample lists about 9,500 clones; roughly 84% were seen once. The starting material was CD4+ T cells from blood, obtained before the fourth cycle of nivolumab. The receptors originated from a human donor with classical Hodgkin lymphoma. The CDR3 runs from the conserved cysteine through the conserved F or W. Fields, in order: clone size, J gene, D gene, V gene, CDR3 protein, CDR3 DNA. D genes are given only for firm matches. Expanded clones are given a class, and other clones once, few, many or no size at all.

NA TRBJ2-1 TRBD2 TRBV6-5 CASSPVAGEVNEQFF TGTGCCAGCAGTCCCGTAGCGGGAGAGGTGAATGAGCAGTTCTTC
NA TRBJ2-7 NA TRBV25-1 CASGGMGSYEQYF TGCGCCAGCGGCGGGATGGGCTCCTACGAGCAGTACTTC
NA TRBJ1-6 NA TRBV30 CAWSGEGSSPLHF TGTGCCTGGAGTGGGGAGGGGAGTTCACCCCTCCACTTT
NA TRBJ2-5 NA TRBV18 CASSPQGQETQYF TGTGCCAGCTCACCTCAGGGCCAAGAGACCCAGTACTTC
NA TRBJ2-5 TRBD1 TRBV11-1 CAITGEGETQYF TGTGCCATTACAGGGGAAGGAGAGACCCAGTACTTC
NA TRBJ2-5 NA TRBV5-1 CASSLLGETQYF TGCGCCAGCAGCTTGTTAGGGGAGACCCAGTACTTC
NA TRBJ1-1 NA TRBV5-1 CASSLARQANTEAFF TGCGCCAGCAGCTTGGCCCGACAGGCGAACACTGAAGCTTTCTTT
NA TRBJ2-2 NA TRBV5-5 CASSLVVGRAGTGELFF TGTGCCAGCAGCTTGGTCGTGGGCAGGGCGGGCACCGGGGAGCTGTTTTTT
NA TRBJ2-7 NA TRBV7-9 CASSLASGVQYF TGTGCCAGCAGCTTAGCCTCAGGGGTGCAGTACTTC
NA TRBJ1-1 NA TRBV13 CASSLGLRGITEAFF TGTGCCAGCAGCTTAGGCCTCCGGGGGATCACTGAAGCTTTCTTT
NA TRBJ2-7 NA TRBV27 CASSLGTTSYEQYF TGTGCCAGCAGTCTCGGCACTACCTCCTACGAGCAGTACTTC
few TRBJ1-6 TRBD1 TRBV2 CASSGDRGQNSPLHF TGTGCCAGCAGTGGGGACCGGGGACAGAATTCACCCCTCCACTTT
NA TRBJ2-7 TRBD2 TRBV14 CASSLTSGGDVQYF TGTGCCAGCAGCCTTACTAGCGGAGGTGATGTGCAGTACTTC
NA TRBJ2-1 TRBD2 TRBV6-1 CASSGSRSGGSLNEQFF TGTGCCAGCAGTGGAAGTAGGAGCGGGGGGTCACTCAATGAGCAGTTCTTC
NA TRBJ2-2 NA TRBV5-5 CASSSQGNQNTGELFF TGTGCCAGCAGCTCCCAGGGGAATCAGAACACCGGGGAGCTGTTTTTT
few TRBJ2-7 NA TRBV30 CAWSVGYEQYF TGTGCCTGGAGTGTCGGCTACGAGCAGTACTTC
NA TRBJ2-7 NA TRBV7-8 CASSYSGTLDYEQYF TGTGCCAGCAGCTATAGTGGGACACTAGACTACGAGCAGTACTTC
NA TRBJ2-7 NA TRBV4-3 CASSPGSSYEQYF TGCGCCAGCAGCCCCGGTAGCTCCTACGAGCAGTACTTC
NA TRBJ2-1 TRBD2 TRBV7-3 CASSLSGGLNEQFF TGTGCCAGCAGCTTAAGCGGGGGGCTCAATGAGCAGTTCTTC
few TRBJ1-1 NA TRBV15 CATSVGAHDAEAFF TGTGCCACCAGCGTAGGGGCGCATGATGCTGAAGCTTTCTTT
NA TRBJ2-1 TRBD2 TRBV7-2 CASSATDSGVNEQFF TGTGCCAGCAGCGCCACTGATAGCGGGGTAAATGAGCAGTTCTTC
NA TRBJ1-1 NA TRBV14 CASSRGVGASPEAFF TGTGCCAGCAGCAGGGGCGTAGGGGCGAGTCCTGAAGCTTTCTTT
NA TRBJ1-2 TRBD1 TRBV6-5 CASSYLGTGDGYTF TGTGCCAGCAGTTACCTGGGTACAGGGGACGGCTACACCTTC
NA TRBJ2-7 TRBD1 TRBV19 CASSTSNRGEQYF TGTGCCAGTAGTACAAGCAACAGGGGTGAGCAGTACTTC
NA TRBJ2-6 NA TRBV7-3 CASSPGRSGANVLTF TGTGCCAGCAGCCCCGGCCGATCTGGGGCCAACGTCCTGACTTTC
NA TRBJ2-6 NA TRBV29-1 CSVVRSGANVLTF TGCAGCGTTGTCCGCTCTGGGGCCAACGTCCTGACTTTC
NA TRBJ2-5 TRBD1 TRBV6-4 CASNTTGGGETQYF TGTGCCAGCAACACCACAGGGGGCGGCGAGACCCAGTACTTC
NA TRBJ2-1 TRBD1 TRBV2 CASSRQGPFF TGTGCCAGCAGTCGACAGGGGCCGTTCTTC
NA TRBJ2-7 NA TRBV18 CASSPGESSYEQYF TGTGCCAGCTCACCGGGTGAGAGCTCCTACGAGCAGTACTTC
NA TRBJ2-5 TRBD1 TRBV5-1 CASSAGQGSFETQYF TGCGCCAGCAGCGCGGGACAGGGGAGTTTTGAGACCCAGTACTTC
NA TRBJ2-1 NA TRBV5-1 CASSFAGNNEQFF TGCGCCAGCAGCTTCGCCGGGAACAATGAGCAGTTCTTC
NA TRBJ2-1 NA TRBV4-3 CASSRSTLTTYNEQFF TGCGCCAGCAGCCGGTCGACACTGACCACCTACAATGAGCAGTTCTTC
NA TRBJ1-2 NA TRBV7-9 CASSLDLVPQIYGYTF TGTGCCAGCAGCTTAGATTTGGTCCCCCAAATCTATGGCTACACCTTC
NA TRBJ1-1 NA TRBV9 CASSVGAYGGDEAFF TGTGCCAGCAGCGTAGGGGCCTACGGGGGGGATGAAGCTTTCTTT
once TRBJ1-3 NA TRBV6-5 CASRTGISGNTIYF TGTGCCAGCAGAACAGGGATCTCTGGAAACACCATATATTTT
NA TRBJ2-2 NA TRBV19 CASTPGPNTGELFF TGTGCCAGTACCCCCGGACCCAACACCGGGGAGCTGTTTTTT
NA TRBJ2-1 NA TRBV10-3 CAISDRESLRDEQFF TGTGCCATCAGTGATAGGGAGAGCTTACGGGATGAGCAGTTCTTC
few TRBJ2-5 NA TRBV19 CASSISGTGETQYF TGTGCCAGTAGTATATCAGGGACGGGGGAGACCCAGTACTTC
NA TRBJ2-7 NA TRBV5-6 CASSLGGSGGSYEQYF TGTGCCAGCAGCTTGGGGGGTAGCGGAGGCTCCTACGAGCAGTACTTC
NA TRBJ1-1 NA TRBV19 CASSPGHPNTEAFF TGTGCCAGTAGTCCGGGACACCCGAACACTGAAGCTTTCTTT
NA TRBJ1-4 TRBD1 TRBV18 CASSSTGFNEKLFF TGTGCCAGCTCATCGACAGGGTTTAATGAAAAACTGTTTTTT
NA TRBJ2-3 TRBD2 TRBV19 CASSIPAGLAGVDTQYF TGTGCCAGTAGTATCCCCGCGGGACTAGCGGGAGTAGATACGCAGTATTTT
NA TRBJ1-2 NA TRBV7-9 CASSSPQGAETYGYTF TGTGCCAGCAGCTCCCCCCAAGGGGCAGAAACCTATGGCTACACCTTC
NA TRBJ1-6 TRBD1 TRBV4-3 CASSPGQGLSPLHF TGCGCCAGCAGCCCCGGACAGGGTCTGTCACCCCTCCACTTT
NA TRBJ1-6 TRBD1 TRBV6-6 CASSSSDRDRTRILHF TGTGCCAGCAGTTCCTCCGACCGGGACAGGACCCGAATACTCCACTTT
NA TRBJ2-7 NA TRBV5-1 CASSLQGYEQYF TGCGCCAGCAGCTTGCAAGGATACGAGCAGTACTTC
NA TRBJ1-1 TRBD1 TRBV19 CASRRTGFAEAFF TGTGCCAGTAGGAGGACAGGGTTTGCTGAAGCTTTCTTT
NA TRBJ2-1 TRBD1 TRBV7-2 CASSLAGTDSEQFF TGTGCCAGCAGCTTAGCGGGGACAGATTCTGAGCAGTTCTTC
NA TRBJ2-5 NA TRBV27 CASSFFWGETQYF TGTGCCAGCAGTTTTTTTTGGGGGGAGACCCAGTACTTC
NA TRBJ1-4 NA TRBV27 CASSFVRALQKLFF TGTGCCAGCAGTTTCGTTAGAGCCCTCCAAAAACTGTTTTTT
NA TRBJ1-6 TRBD1 TRBV2 CASRLDRVDSPLHF TGTGCCAGCAGGCTTGACAGGGTAGATTCACCCCTCCACTTT
NA TRBJ2-7 TRBD2 TRBV27 CASSLLAGGHEQYF TGTGCCAGCAGCCTACTAGCGGGAGGGCATGAGCAGTACTTC
NA TRBJ1-2 TRBD1 TRBV30 CAWSGGQGHGYTF TGTGCCTGGAGTGGGGGACAGGGACATGGCTACACCTTC
NA TRBJ1-1 NA TRBV6-5 CASSYAGNTEAFF TGTGCCAGCAGTTACGCAGGGAACACTGAAGCTTTCTTT
NA TRBJ2-1 TRBD2 TRBV4-3 CASSQDGVLAGDVLDEQFF TGCGCCAGCAGCCAAGATGGGGTACTAGCGGGAGACGTTCTGGATGAGCAGTTCTTC
NA TRBJ2-3 NA TRBV9 CASSVGGGTQYF TGTGCCAGCAGCGTAGGGGGCGGGACGCAGTATTTT
once TRBJ2-7 TRBD1 TRBV9 CASSQGQGGYEQYF TGTGCCAGCAGCCAGGGACAGGGCGGCTACGAGCAGTACTTC